The rows below give T cell receptor beta chains drawn from one sample of a study of identical twins. Each CDR3 protein is one row after TCRdb ran MiXCR on the 5' RACE reads. The table shows some 790,000 distinct CDR3 sequences, with 18% occurring only once. These data are also associated with another study on T cells expressing NK-cell markers.

The sample taken for sequencing was PBMCs. Every receptor here comes from a woman under 30 in good health. The CDR3 runs from the conserved cysteine through the conserved F or W. Fields, in order: D gene, clone size, V gene, J gene, CDR3 length, CDR3 DNA, CDR3 protein. D genes are given only for firm matches. The size field is filled for only some rows; it gives once, few, many or a size class.

>NA|few|TRBV5-1|TRBJ2-3|15
TGCGCCAGCAAGGGGCGGGGAGGTGGCACAGATACGCAGTATTTT
CASKGRGGGTDTQYF
>TRBD1|few|TRBV15|TRBJ2-4|15
TGTGCCACCAGCAGAGTCGGGACAGGACAAAACATTCAGTACTTC
CATSRVGTGQNIQYF
>NA|NA|TRBV12-3/TRBV12-4|TRBJ2-3|16
TGTGCCAGCAGTTTTATTGCGCTTCGACGAACAGATACGCAGTATTTT
CASSFIALRRTDTQYF
>NA|NA|TRBV29-1|TRBJ2-7|11
TGCAGCGTTGTGGTGGGAACCGAGCAGTACTTC
CSVVVGTEQYF
>NA|NA|TRBV7-7|TRBJ2-7|13
TGTGCTAGCAGCTTCGACTACAGGGCCGAGCAGTACTTC
CASSFDYRAEQYF
>NA|few|TRBV11-2|TRBJ2-3|16
TGTGCCAGCAGCTTAGGCCAACTACCCCGAGGGCAGGCGCAGTATTTT
CASSLGQLPRGQAQYF
>NA|few|TRBV6-2/TRBV6-3|TRBJ1-2|13
TGTGCCAGCAGCCTCGACTGGGACTATGGCTACACCTTC
CASSLDWDYGYTF
>NA|NA|TRBV5-1|TRBJ2-3|14
TGCGCCAGCAGCTTGGACCCCCCCACAGATACGCAGTATTTT
CASSLDPPTDTQYF
>TRBD2|NA|TRBV20-1|TRBJ2-3|14
TGCAGTGCTGGGACTAGCGGGAGTCAAGATACGCAGTATTTT
CSAGTSGSQDTQYF
>NA|few|TRBV20-1|TRBJ2-7|12
TGCAGTGCTAGAGGACGGATCGGCGAGCAGTACTTC
CSARGRIGEQYF